A single sample is the source of the 2 T cell receptor beta chains below, sequenced in a study of blood T cell repertoires in COVID-19. Sequencing used immunoSEQ multiplex PCR; TCRdb keeps in-frame clones, though not all of them. The sample holds 110,000 or so clones, around 85% seen once. The sample consisted of peripheral blood. The receptors originated from a woman in her sixties with COVID-19, enrolled during active disease.

This clone was observed a single time. This sequence joins TRBV6-1 and TRBJ2-7; the match to TRBD2 covers 13 bases. The V gene end was trimmed by 2 bases and the J gene end by 4 bases; junction bases not matched to a gene: 2. Germline V gene sequence: CDR1 MNHNS, CDR2 SASEGT. The CDR3 contains 15 residues. In nucleotides, the CDR3 is TGTGCCAGCAGTGAACCGGGACTAGCGGGGTACGAGCAGTACTTC. This encodes CASSEPGLAGYEQYF.

CDR3 in amino acids: CASSSQRGGPDTQYF. CDR3 nucleotides: TGTGCCAGCAGCTCCCAGCGGGGGGGCCCAGATACGCAGTATTTT. The V gene is TRBV7-3, the J gene TRBJ2-3, with 10 bases aligning to TRBD2. Per germline, CDR1 SGHTA and CDR2 FQGTGA. There are 15 residues in the CDR3. J gave up 4 bases and V 4 bases, and 5 bases lay outside the gene matches.